What follows describes a single T cell receptor (beta chain). This clone was seen once. Its antigen target is currently unknown. No much larger clone exists at a distance of one base, and base qualities are not known. This sample is part of a study of blood T cell repertoires in COVID-19 (dated by TCRdb to about 2020). For the study in its entirety: Collaborator samples came from the United States, Italy and Spain and covered acute and convalescent phases of COVID-19. Subjects who had been exposed to COVID-19, were actively infected with it, or had recovered from it provided the deeply sampled blood TCRbeta repertoires that made up the dataset. Samples came from the ongoing ImmuneRACE study (first 160 participants) plus 1,254 subjects from 6 global collaborators. The repertoires were released in a freely available public database intended as a resource for research on the immune response to SARS-CoV-2. The prospective study material was composed of cDNA or gDNA derived from T cells, B-cell-depleted T cells, or PBMCs. Where available, HLA class I and class II types were obtained from metadata supplied by the sample provider rather than from assay-based typing. A de-identified subject ID, COVID-19 status, age in years and sex were almost always included in the sample metadata.

One collaborating source in Seattle enrolled patients during active infection and followed them longitudinally through the course of disease. Whole blood was collected in K2EDTA tubes by collaborating institutions according to the institutions' own protocols. For TCRbeta analysis, collaborators shipped samples as frozen whole blood, isolated PBMCs, or DNA extracted from either of those sample types. The immunoSEQ Assay, a bias-controlled multiplex PCR, was used to amplify TCRbeta CDR3 regions from genomic DNA. Per the original workflow: The number of nucleated cells in each sample was estimated from the amplification of reference gene primers within the assay. Sequence reads were collapsed and filtered to measure the absolute abundance of every unique TCRbeta CDR3 rearrangement. For each sample, productive Simpson clonality was calculated by taking the square root of Simpson's diversity index across productive rearrangements. This is the immuneACCESS table as TCRdb keeps it, with only in-frame sequences that have V and J called. A part of the clones is gone; compared with another copy, unresolved V genes explain less than half, and the rest is unexplained. The V and J calls and clone size were taken over from that table, and D and trimming were inferred from the DNA. The sample table holds about 76,000 clones, of which roughly 81% were seen once. The top ten clones comprise 9.5% to 12% of the sample.

The CDR3 numbers 14 residues from cysteine through phenylalanine. Of the read, only the CDR3 DNA is kept; its 42 bases are in frame from base 1. Between the V and J ends, shortened by 0 bases and 4 bases respectively, the junction contains 10 bases. Taken from the germline V gene, the CDR1 and CDR2 loops are SGHRS and YFSETQ. What the study reported, not specific to this receptor: The amount of clinical and demographic metadata varied by source and participant and was provided uncurated.

This chain is built from TRBV5-1 and TRBJ1-2; the D gene is perhaps TRBD1, on 5 matching bases. The sequenced sample consisted of peripheral blood. The source of this sequence is a man in his fifties or sixties with COVID-19, enrolled during active disease. CDR3 loop: CASSLAWGGYGYTF. The DNA reads as follows: TGCGCCAGCAGCTTGGCCTGGGGCGGCTATGGCTACACCTTC.